This entry lists 5 T cell receptor beta chains sequenced from one sample in a study of early T cells in non-severe SARS-CoV-2 infection. Via MiXCR, TCRdb re-called the 5' RACE reads, giving one row per CDR3 protein. The sample includes approximately 69,000 distinct CDR3 sequences, approximately 12% of them seen just once. The specimen was whole blood. These receptor sequences come from an adult who was a healthcare worker with PCR-confirmed SARS-CoV-2 infection or an uninfected control (not recorded which).

This clonotype occurred a few times. The chain links TRBV7-2 to TRBJ2-1; TRBD2 is a possible D gene (5 bases). With 1 base removed from V and 0 bases from J, the gap between germline ends came to 7 bases. In germline, CDR1 is SGHTA, CDR2 FQGNSA. The CDR3 has 15 residues. The CDR3, as DNA: TGTGCCAGCAGCTTAGGTAGCGCCTCCTACAATGAGCAGTTCTTC. This codes for CASSLGSASYNEQFF.

The J gene is TRBJ2-2, the V gene TRBV10-1, with D perhaps being TRBD1 or TRBD2 (5 bases each). CDR1 and CDR2 (germline): WNHNN, SYGVQD (reference sequence). V lost 5 bases to trimming and J lost 6 bases, with 13 bases between them. This CDR3 has 14 residues. As DNA, the CDR3 is TGCGCCAGCAGTCGGGACCTCTCAGCCGGGGAGCTGTTTTTT. Amino acids: CASSRDLSAGELFF.

This clonotype was observed at least ten times. This chain uses TRBV5-1 with TRBJ2-3; D tentatively fits TRBD1 or TRBD2 (7 bases each). Per germline, CDR1 SGHRS and CDR2 YFSETQ. V dropped 4 bases and J dropped 0 bases, with 24 bases sitting between them. This CDR3 is built from 19 residues. CDR3 sequence reads: CASSTPWEGTEASTDTQYF. DNA of the CDR3: TGCGCCAGCAGCACCCCCTGGGAGGGGACAGAAGCTAGCACAGATACGCAGTATTTT. Full variable domain (missing parts from reference TRBV5-1 and TRBJ2-3): KAGVTQTPRYLIKTRGQQVTLSCSPISGHRSVSWYQQTPGQGLQFLFEYFSETQRNKGNFPGRFSGRQFSNSRSEMNVSTLELGDSALYLCASSTPWEGTEASTDTQYFGPGTRLTVL.

This clonotype was picked up many times. The chain has TRBV2 and TRBJ2-1, with D perhaps matching TRBD1 or TRBD2 (5 bases each). V was clipped by 6 bases and J by 6 bases, with 12 bases between them. The CDR3 is 13 residues long. Germline V CDR1 and CDR2: SNHLY, FYNNEI. The CDR3 spells CASRSPGRNEQFF. CDR3 sequence (DNA): TGTGCCAGCAGGTCCCCGGGACGCAATGAGCAGTTCTTC.

In this sample, this clonotype turned up a few times. V is TRBV20-1 and J is TRBJ2-1; 8 bases fit TRBD1. Germline loops: CDR1 DFQATT, CDR2 SNEGSKA (reference sequence). Trimming cost V 0 bases and J 6 bases; bases outside gene matches: 13. The CDR3 runs to 17 residues. CDR3 DNA: TGCAGTGCTAGAGATGTCGCCGGCCGGGACAGGATCAATGAGCAGTTCTTC. Amino acids: CSARDVAGRDRINEQFF.